Presented here are 14 T cell receptor beta chains from one specimen sequenced in a study of blood T cell repertoires in COVID-19. TCRdb's copy holds only in-frame clones and misses some; the assay was immunoSEQ multiplex PCR. Counted here are under 300,000 clones, roughly 88% occurring once; the ten biggest clones make up about 12%. Sequenced: peripheral blood. The receptors come from an elderly man with acute or convalescent COVID-19.

J is TRBJ2-7 and V is TRBV6-1, with 7 bases fitting TRBD1. CDR3 length: 13 amino acids. Germline V gene data show CDR1 as MNHNS and CDR2 as SASEGT. V lost 3 bases to trimming and J lost 6 bases; unmatched junction nucleotides: 5. CDR3 nucleotide sequence: TGTGCCAGCAGTGATTTTTCAGGGGGCGAGCAGTACTTC. Translating gives CASSDFSGGEQYF.

The chain uses TRBV2 and TRBJ1-5; D perhaps matches TRBD1 (5 bases). CDR1 and CDR2 from the germline V gene are SNHLY and FYNNEI. This CDR3 comprises 18 residues. Trimming left V 4 bases short and J 1 base short, with 20 bases between. CDR3 DNA sequence: TGTGCCAGCAGTGCAGGTTCGTTGGGGCCGGAGAGCAATCAGCCCCAGCATTTT. Translating gives CASSAGSLGPESNQPQHF.

The chain links TRBV5-8 to TRBJ2-7; D is possibly TRBD1 (6 bases). The germline V gene encodes CDR1 SGHTS and CDR2 YDEGEE. V gave up 4 bases and J gave up 4 bases, with 12 bases separating them. This CDR3 has 13 residues. This chain's CDR3 is CASSDGQFYEQYF. The CDR3 DNA reads TGTGCCAGCAGCGACGGACAGTTTTACGAGCAGTACTTC.

This clone turned up a few times. The chain combines TRBV5-6 with TRBJ2-1; 8 nucleotides agree with TRBD2. V lost 6 bases, J lost 10 bases, and 12 bases stayed unmatched. This CDR3 comprises 14 residues. In germline, CDR1 is SGHDT, CDR2 YYEEEE. The CDR3: CASTSRRGAGEQFF. The CDR3 bases are TGTGCCAGCACCTCCCGGCGGGGGGCCGGAGAGCAGTTCTTC.

The rearrangement uses TRBV28 and TRBJ1-2; 9 bases are a match to TRBD1. The CDR3 length is 14 residues. Germline CDR1 is MDHEN and CDR2 is SYDVKM. The ends lost 7 bases at V and 8 bases at J; junction bases unmatched: 11. CDR3 loop: CASMPGQGAFGYTF. Here the CDR3 DNA reads TGTGCCAGCATGCCGGGACAGGGTGCCTTCGGCTACACCTTC.

V gene TRBV7-2 combines with J gene TRBJ1-5; a possible D gene is TRBD1 (5 bases). The CDR3 consists of 14 residues. The germline V gene encodes CDR1 SGHTA and CDR2 FQGNSA. Trimming pared 4 bases from V and 3 bases from J, leaving 10 bases between. CDR3 nucleotides: TGTGCCAGCAGCTCCTCAGGGTCCAATCAGCCCCAGCATTTT. It yields the protein CASSSSGSNQPQHF.

The rearrangement uses TRBV10-3 and TRBJ2-1; TRBD2 is a possible D gene (6 bases). Germline V gene lookup returns CDR1 ENHRY and CDR2 SYGVKD. The length of the CDR3 is 15 residues. V lost 0 bases to trimming and J lost 9 bases, with 15 bases between them. The CDR3 sequence: CAISESGGNNGEQFF. The CDR3 coding sequence is TGTGCCATCAGTGAGTCTGGCGGGAACAATGGTGAGCAGTTCTTC.

Only one count was recorded for this clone. This chain uses TRBV3-1 (or the pseudogene TRBV3-2) with TRBJ1-4; D gene ambiguous. Germline CDR1 is LGHDT and CDR2 is YNNKEL (reference sequence). The V end lost 4 bases, the J end lost 8 bases, and 8 bases lay between the germline ends. There are 12 residues in the CDR3. CDR3 DNA: TGTGCCAGCAGCCCCCCGGGAGAAAAACTGTTTTTT. It is translated as CASSPPGEKLFF.

This sequence joins TRBV27 and TRBJ1-5; D is undetermined. The length of the CDR3 is 12 residues. Germline assignment: CDR1 MNHEY and CDR2 SMNVEV (reference sequence). The V end lost 6 bases, the J end lost 4 bases, and 7 bases lay between the germline ends. The CDR3 bases are TGTGCCAGCAGCCGAGGGAATCAGCCCCAGCATTTT. It specifies CASSRGNQPQHF.

The V and J genes are TRBV6-2 or TRBV6-3 and TRBJ2-1; 11 bases match TRBD1. V was clipped by 5 bases and J by 7 bases; unmatched bases: 10. Per the germline V gene, CDR1 is MNHEY and CDR2 is SVGEGT. The CDR3 sequence is 16 residues long. The CDR3 nucleotides are TGTGCCAGCAGTCGAGGCCGGACAGGGGGCTGGAATGAGCAGTTCTTC. This encodes CASSRGRTGGWNEQFF.

Points on this clone: The sample holds other DNA sequences that translate to the same CDR3. The rearrangement links TRBV12-3 or TRBV12-4 to TRBJ1-4; D may be TRBD1 (5 bases). The CDR3 length is 12 residues. Trimming removed 3 bases at V and 7 bases at J, with 6 bases between. In DNA, the CDR3 is TGTGCCAGCAGTTTGGGGGGTGAAAAACTGTTTTTT. This gives the protein CASSLGGEKLFF.

This clone was detected a few times. For the CDR3, the DNA is TGTGCCAGCAGCCAACGGACTAGCGGAGGCGAGCAGTACTTC. It codes for CASSQRTSGGEQYF. The V and J genes are TRBV3-1 (or the pseudogene TRBV3-2) and TRBJ2-7; 10 bases are shared with TRBD2. Trimming removed 2 bases from V and 6 bases from J; junction bases left unmatched: 4. In germline, CDR1 is LGHDT, CDR2 YNNKEL (reference sequence). The CDR3 runs 14 residues.

The V gene is TRBV27, the J gene TRBJ2-6; possibly TRBD1 for D (5 bases). The V end was cut by 0 bases, the J end by 3 bases, with 9 bases between. This CDR3 region has 16 residues. The germline CDR1 and CDR2 sequences are MNHEY and SMNVEV (reference sequence). In nucleotides, the CDR3 is TGTGCCAGCAGTTTATCGCAGGGTAGTGGGGCCAACGTCCTGACTTTC. This codes for CASSLSQGSGANVLTF.

V gene TRBV6-5 combines with J gene TRBJ2-3; perhaps TRBD2 as D (5 bases). CDR3 length: 16 residues. Germline loops: CDR1 MNHEY, CDR2 SVGAGI. Trimming cost V 2 bases and J 1 base, with 13 bases left between them. The chain's CDR3 is CASSYRLFGGTDTQYF. CDR3 sequence (DNA): TGTGCCAGCAGTTACCGACTTTTCGGGGGCACAGATACGCAGTATTTT.